A selection of T cell receptor beta chains follows, all from one sample in a study of beta chain features in type 1 diabetes. The protocol was immunoSEQ multiplex PCR, while the TCRdb copy is restricted to in-frame clones and leaves out a portion. The sample shows roughly 730,000 clones, around an eighth of them seen only once. The sequencing sample was made of naive CD4+ T cells from blood. Every receptor here comes from a young man with type 1 diabetes. The CDR3 runs from the conserved cysteine through the conserved F or W. The order of the fields is CDR3 DNA, CDR3 protein, CDR3 length, D gene, clone size, J gene, V gene. A D gene is named only where the DNA matches it firmly. The size field is filled for only some rows; it gives once, few, many or a size class.

TGTGCCAGCTCACCGTGGACTGGGCAGGGAACCTACAATGAGCAGTTCTTC CASSPWTGQGTYNEQFF 17 NA few TRBJ2-1 TRBV18
TGCGCCAGCAGCCGGGACAGCTCCTACGAGCAGTACTTC CASSRDSSYEQYF 13 TRBD1 NA TRBJ2-7 TRBV4-1
TGTGCCAGCAGGAGCGGGGGGGCGGAAGATACGCAGTATTTT CASRSGGAEDTQYF 14 TRBD2 NA TRBJ2-3 TRBV28
TGCGCCAGCAGCCAAGAGAAGCGGACCACAGATACGCAGTATTTT CASSQEKRTTDTQYF 15 NA NA TRBJ2-3 TRBV4-1
TGTGCCAGCAGCTTGACTAGCGGGTACAATGAGCAGTTCTTC CASSLTSGYNEQFF 14 TRBD2 few TRBJ2-1 TRBV5-4
TGTGCCAGCAGCCAAGATTTAGCCGGACACCATTACTACACCTTC CASSQDLAGHHYYTF 15 NA few TRBJ1-2 TRBV14
TGTGCCAGCAGCTTTCAAGCGGGGGGCGTTAGTGAGCAGTACTTC CASSFQAGGVSEQYF 15 TRBD2 few TRBJ2-7 TRBV7-9
TGCGCCAGCAGCTTGGCGGCCGCTGGGGAGCAGTACTTC CASSLAAAGEQYF 13 NA few TRBJ2-7 TRBV5-1
TGTGCCAGCAGCGAACACTACTCTGGGGCCAACGTCCTGACTTTC CASSEHYSGANVLTF 15 NA NA TRBJ2-6 TRBV7-2
TGTGCCAGCAGTTCGGGACAGCTCACCGGGGAGCTGTTTTTT CASSSGQLTGELFF 14 TRBD1 NA TRBJ2-2 TRBV28
TGTGCCAGCATGGGGCAGACCAACACTGAAGCTTTCTTT CASMGQTNTEAFF 13 NA few TRBJ1-1 TRBV2
TGCGCCAGCAGGCGGGGGGCCCCACACAATGAGCAGTTCTTC CASRRGAPHNEQFF 14 TRBD2 NA TRBJ2-1 TRBV10-2
TGTGCCAGCAGTGAATCGGGGGCCCCAGACTTGAACACTGAAGCTTTCTTT CASSESGAPDLNTEAFF 17 NA few TRBJ1-1 TRBV25-1
TGCGCCAGCAGCCTGAAGGGGGATGGCTACACCTTC CASSLKGDGYTF 12 NA few TRBJ1-2 TRBV5-1
TGTGCCAGCAGTACTGGACAGGAAGGAGAGACCCAGTACTTC CASSTGQEGETQYF 14 TRBD1 NA TRBJ2-5 TRBV6-1
TGCGCCAGCAGCCAAGCTTCCGGGACAGGGGGAGAAAAACTGTTTTTT CASSQASGTGGEKLFF 16 TRBD1 NA TRBJ1-4 TRBV4-1
TGCAGCGTAGGACCGAGTACCGGGGAGCTGTTTTTT CSVGPSTGELFF 12 NA NA TRBJ2-2 TRBV29-1
TGCAGCGTTGTTGGGTGGCCCGCGAACACCGGGGAGCTGTTTTTT CSVVGWPANTGELFF 15 NA NA TRBJ2-2 TRBV29-1
TGTGCCAGCAGCCCTCCTATCCGGTACAGCCTCACCTCTGGAAACACCATATATTTT CASSPPIRYSLTSGNTIYF 19 NA NA TRBJ1-3 TRBV7-9
TGTGCCATCAGTAGCGCCGACTATGGCTACACCTTC CAISSADYGYTF 12 NA few TRBJ1-2 TRBV10-3
TGTGCCAGCAGCTTAGGAGACACTAGCGCGTTCACGCAGTATTTT CASSLGDTSAFTQYF 15 TRBD2 NA TRBJ2-3 TRBV11-2
TGTGCCATCAGTGAGTCGACAAGCGAAGGCTACACCTTC CAISESTSEGYTF 13 NA few TRBJ1-2 TRBV10-3
TGTGCCAGCAGCTTCGTGAACACTGAAGCTTTCTTT CASSFVNTEAFF 12 NA few TRBJ1-1 TRBV7-9
TGTGCCTGGATCGGGGACGAGCGGGGGACCGGGGAGCTGTTTTTT CAWIGDERGTGELFF 15 TRBD2 NA TRBJ2-2 TRBV30
TGTGCCAGCAGCCCAGACGGATACTATAATTCACCCCTCCACTTT CASSPDGYYNSPLHF 15 NA NA TRBJ1-6 TRBV7-9
TGTGCCAGTAGTATGATCCCCTTCTACGAGCAGTACTTC CASSMIPFYEQYF 13 NA few TRBJ2-7 TRBV19
TGTGCCAGCAGGGCCCGGCGACAGGGGTTTTACAATGAGCAGTTCTTC CASRARRQGFYNEQFF 16 TRBD1 NA TRBJ2-1 TRBV2
TGTGCCTGGAGCAAGGGGGCGGGAACTGAAGCTTTCTTT CAWSKGAGTEAFF 13 TRBD1 few TRBJ1-1 TRBV30